This T cell receptor beta chain appears in the sequencing data of a study of blood T cell repertoires in COVID-19. About the study: Spain, Italy and the United States supplied samples that represented acute and convalescent COVID-19. Sources were T cells, B-cell-depleted T cells, or PBMCs; the material itself was cDNA or gDNA.

Seattle patient enrollment occurred during active infection, with longitudinal follow-up thereafter. Authors' methods: Quantification of nucleated cells was approximated via reference gene primer amplification. Using immunoSEQ multiplex PCR, the repertoire was profiled, and TCRdb retains in-frame clones only, with some absent. V, J and clone size reflect that table, while D and trimming were determined from the DNA. The profile shows 150,000 to 250,000 clones, 90% to 95% of them singletons. The V and J ends lost 4 bases and 10 bases, in that order; junction bases with no gene match: 5. This CDR3 contains 13 residues. CDR1 is MRHNA and CDR2 is SNTAGT in the germline V gene.

The source is a man aged 25 to 40 with COVID-19, enrolled during active disease. What was sequenced was peripheral blood. The chain is built from TRBV6-4 and TRBJ2-4; 9 bases match TRBD1. Here the CDR3 reads CASSGGQGGIQYF. As DNA, the CDR3 is TGTGCCAGCAGTGGGGGACAGGGAGGGATTCAGTACTTC.